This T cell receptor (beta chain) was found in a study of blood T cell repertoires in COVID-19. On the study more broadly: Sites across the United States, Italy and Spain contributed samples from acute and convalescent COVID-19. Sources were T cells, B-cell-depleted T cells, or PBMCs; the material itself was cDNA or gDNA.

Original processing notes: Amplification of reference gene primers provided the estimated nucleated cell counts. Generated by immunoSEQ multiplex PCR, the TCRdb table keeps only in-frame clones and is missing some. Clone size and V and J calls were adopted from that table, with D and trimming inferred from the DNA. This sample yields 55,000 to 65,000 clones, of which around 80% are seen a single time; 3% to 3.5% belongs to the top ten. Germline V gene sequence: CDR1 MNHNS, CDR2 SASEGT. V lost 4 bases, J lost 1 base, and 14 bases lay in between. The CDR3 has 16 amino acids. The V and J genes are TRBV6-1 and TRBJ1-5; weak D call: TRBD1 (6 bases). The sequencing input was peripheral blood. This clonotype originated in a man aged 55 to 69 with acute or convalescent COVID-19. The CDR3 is CASSVYTGLSNQPQHF. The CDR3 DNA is TGTGCCAGCAGTGTGTATACAGGGTTGAGCAATCAGCCCCAGCATTTT.